This T cell receptor beta chain was sequenced during a study of blood T cell repertoires in COVID-19. Study summary: There were acute and convalescent COVID-19 samples, and they came from the United States, Italy and Spain. Sources were T cells, B-cell-depleted T cells, or PBMCs; the material itself was cDNA or gDNA.

In the authors' workflow: The authors estimated nucleated cell counts from reference gene primer amplification. Profiling relied on immunoSEQ multiplex PCR, and the TCRdb table lists in-frame clones only, not all of them. The D gene and trimming were derived from the DNA, and the V and J assignments and clone size from that table. This table holds 130,000 or so clones, under 85% found once. The germline gives CDR1 LGHDT, CDR2 YNNKEL (reference sequence). The CDR3 totals 14 residues. Trimming pared 1 base from V and 1 base from J, leaving 6 bases between. Sequenced input: peripheral blood. The chain couples TRBV3-1 (or the pseudogene TRBV3-2) to TRBJ2-3; possibly TRBD2 for D (5 bases). The TCR sequence derives from a human donor in a cohort sampled during active COVID-19. CDR3 residues: CASSQVRGTDTQYF. CDR3 nucleotide sequence: TGTGCCAGCAGCCAAGTGCGGGGCACAGATACGCAGTATTTT.